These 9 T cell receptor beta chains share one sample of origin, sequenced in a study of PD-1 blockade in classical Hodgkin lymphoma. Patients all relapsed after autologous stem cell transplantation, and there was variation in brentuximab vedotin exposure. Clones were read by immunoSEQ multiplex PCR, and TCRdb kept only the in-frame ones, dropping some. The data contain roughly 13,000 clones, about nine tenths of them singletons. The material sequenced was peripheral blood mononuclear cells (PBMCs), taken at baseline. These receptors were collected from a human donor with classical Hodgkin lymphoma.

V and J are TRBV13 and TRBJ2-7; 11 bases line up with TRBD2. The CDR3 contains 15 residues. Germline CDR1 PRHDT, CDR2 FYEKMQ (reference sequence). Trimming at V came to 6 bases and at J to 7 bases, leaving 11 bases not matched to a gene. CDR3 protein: CASSLRVAGGREQYF. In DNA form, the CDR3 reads TGTGCCAGCAGTTTAAGGGTAGCGGGGGGGCGAGAGCAGTACTTC.

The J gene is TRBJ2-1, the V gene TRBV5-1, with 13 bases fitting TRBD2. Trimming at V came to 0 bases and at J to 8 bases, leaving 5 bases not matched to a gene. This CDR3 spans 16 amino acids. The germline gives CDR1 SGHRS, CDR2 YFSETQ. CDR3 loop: CASSLVSGTSGDEQFF. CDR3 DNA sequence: TGCGCCAGCAGCTTGGTTTCCGGGACTAGCGGGGATGAGCAGTTCTTC.

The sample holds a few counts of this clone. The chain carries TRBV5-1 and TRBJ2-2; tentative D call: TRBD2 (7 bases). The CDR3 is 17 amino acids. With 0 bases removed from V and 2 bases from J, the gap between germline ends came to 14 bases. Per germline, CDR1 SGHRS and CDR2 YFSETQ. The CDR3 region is CASSLAGGPSNTGELFF. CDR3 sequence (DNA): TGCGCCAGCAGCTTGGCGGGGGGCCCCTCTAACACCGGGGAGCTGTTTTTT.

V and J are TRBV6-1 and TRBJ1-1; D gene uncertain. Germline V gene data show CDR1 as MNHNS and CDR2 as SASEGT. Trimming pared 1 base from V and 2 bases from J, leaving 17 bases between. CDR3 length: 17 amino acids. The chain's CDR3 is CASSEGKEYYRNTEAFF. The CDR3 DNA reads TGTGCCAGCAGTGAAGGTAAAGAGTACTACCGAAACACTGAAGCTTTCTTT.

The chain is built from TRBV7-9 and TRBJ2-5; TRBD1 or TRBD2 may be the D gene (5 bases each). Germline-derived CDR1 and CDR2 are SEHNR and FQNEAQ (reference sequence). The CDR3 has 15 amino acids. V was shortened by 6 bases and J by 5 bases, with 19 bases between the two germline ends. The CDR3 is CASSWPGPKSETQYF. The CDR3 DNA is TGTGCCAGCAGTTGGCCGGGACCTAAGAGTGAGACCCAGTACTTC.

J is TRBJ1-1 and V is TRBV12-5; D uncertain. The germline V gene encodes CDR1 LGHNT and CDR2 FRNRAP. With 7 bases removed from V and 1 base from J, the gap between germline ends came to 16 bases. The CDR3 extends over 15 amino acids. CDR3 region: CASAHSIEQNTEAFF. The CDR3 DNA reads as TGTGCTAGTGCCCACAGTATCGAGCAGAACACTGAAGCTTTCTTT.

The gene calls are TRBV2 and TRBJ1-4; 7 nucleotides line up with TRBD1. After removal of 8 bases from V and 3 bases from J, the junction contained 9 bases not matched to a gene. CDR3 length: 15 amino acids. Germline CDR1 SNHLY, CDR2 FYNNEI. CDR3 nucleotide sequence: TGTGCCAGCCTTACCCCGACAGGGTCTAATGAAAAACTGTTTTTT. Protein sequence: CASLTPTGSNEKLFF.

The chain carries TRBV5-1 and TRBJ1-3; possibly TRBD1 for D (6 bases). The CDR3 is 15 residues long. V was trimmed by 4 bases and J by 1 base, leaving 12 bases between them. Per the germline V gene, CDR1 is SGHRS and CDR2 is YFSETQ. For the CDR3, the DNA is TGCGCCAGCAGCGCCCCGACAGGTTCTGGAAACACCATATATTTT. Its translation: CASSAPTGSGNTIYF.

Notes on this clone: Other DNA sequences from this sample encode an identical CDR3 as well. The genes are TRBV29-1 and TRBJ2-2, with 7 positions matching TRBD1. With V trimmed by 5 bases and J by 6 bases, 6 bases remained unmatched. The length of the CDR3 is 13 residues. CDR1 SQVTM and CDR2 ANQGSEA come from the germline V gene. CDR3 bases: TGCAGCGTTCACAGGGGAGAACCCGGGGAGCTGTTTTTT. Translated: CSVHRGEPGELFF.